A single sample gave rise to the 23 T cell receptor beta chains below, sequenced in a study of CD8 T cells in ankylosing spondylitis. TCRdb analysed the 5' RACE reads with MiXCR anew, one entry per CDR3 protein. Of tens of thousands of distinct CDR3 sequences listed, 7.4% were seen once; the top ten hold about 8.9%. Specimen: blood, either unsorted or a sorted T cell fraction (not recorded which). The receptors were sampled from a female donor with ankylosing spondylitis or in good health (not recorded which).

This clonotype has ten or more counts. The chain carries TRBV20-1 and TRBJ2-4; 10 nucleotides line up with TRBD2. Looked up from germline, CDR1 is DFQATT and CDR2 is SNEGSKA (reference sequence). With 5 bases clipped from V and 0 bases from J, the junction kept 10 bases outside the gene matches. The CDR3 covers 17 residues. CDR3 in amino acids: CSALPLTSGVAKNIQYF. The CDR3 DNA follows: TGCAGTGCTCTCCCCCTTACTAGCGGGGTAGCCAAAAACATTCAGTACTTC.

This clonotype was detected many times. The rearrangement uses TRBV20-1 and TRBJ2-1; D is undetermined. The CDR3 is 14 amino acids. The V end lost 1 base, the J end lost 7 bases, and 14 bases lay between the germline ends. The germline CDR1 and CDR2 sequences are DFQATT and SNEGSKA (reference sequence). The CDR3 region has the DNA TGCAGTGCTAGAGCCCCGACCGACCTAAATGAGCAGTTCTTC. Protein: CSARAPTDLNEQFF.

At least ten counts were recorded for this clonotype. The junction and the germline gene differ at one end; a read error may be behind it. The genes are TRBV3-1 and TRBJ1-2; D gene ambiguous. Per the germline V gene, CDR1 is LGHDT and CDR2 is YNNKEL (reference sequence). The CDR3 length is 13 residues. CDR3 nucleotide sequence: TGTGCCAGCAGCCAAGATCTGAGACGATGGATCTCCTTC. Its translation is CASSQDLRRWISF.

This clonotype was recorded many times. The V and J genes are TRBV29-1 and TRBJ2-2, with D perhaps assigned TRBD1 or TRBD2 (5 bases each). Germline CDR1 reads SQVTM; CDR2 reads ANQGSEA. V was shortened by 6 bases and J by 1 base, with 12 bases between the two germline ends. CDR3 size: 14 residues. CDR3 DNA: TGCAGCGTGGACGACAGCGGGAACACCGGGGAGCTGTTTTTT. Residues: CSVDDSGNTGELFF.

This clonotype was observed at least ten times. V is TRBV29-1 and J is TRBJ2-4; 10 positions match TRBD1. CDR1 SQVTM and CDR2 ANQGSEA come from the germline V gene. The length of the CDR3 is 12 residues. The V segment lost 7 bases and the J segment 6 bases; nucleotides outside the gene matches: 3. CDR3 protein: CSAGQGGNIQYF. CDR3 nucleotides: TGCAGCGCAGGACAGGGGGGAAACATTCAGTACTTC.

The table lists this clonotype with many counts. The rearrangement joins TRBV12-3 or TRBV12-4 to TRBJ1-5; TRBD1 aligns across 11 bases. Losses at the gene ends were 4 bases for V and 0 bases for J; bases not matched to a gene: 8. The CDR3 runs 18 residues. The CDR3 DNA reads TGTGCCAGCAGTTCCGGGACAGGGGGGAGGCATAGCAATCAGCCCCAGCATTTT. This codes for CASSSGTGGRHSNQPQHF.

This clonotype was counted at least ten times. This chain uses TRBV20-1 with TRBJ1-6, with 7 nucleotides matching TRBD1. CDR3 length: 18 residues. Germline loops: CDR1 DFQATT, CDR2 SNEGSKA (reference sequence). Trimming removed 1 base from V and 0 bases from J; junction bases left unmatched: 9. CDR3 amino acids: CSARVARGVSSYNSPLHF. DNA of the CDR3: TGCAGTGCTAGAGTGGCCAGGGGGGTAAGCTCCTATAATTCACCCCTCCACTTT.

This clonotype has a count of ten or more. V is TRBV28 and J is TRBJ1-1; possible D gene TRBD1, 5 bases. The germline V and J ends were trimmed by 6 bases and 0 bases, with 17 bases remaining between them. In germline, CDR1 is MDHEN, CDR2 SYDVKM. The CDR3 loop spans 16 amino acids. Written as DNA, the CDR3 is TGTGCCAGCAGAGTCATCGCGGGGCAGCTGAACACTGAAGCTTTCTTT. Its translation: CASRVIAGQLNTEAFF.

This clonotype has at least ten counts. CDR3 DNA: TGTGCCAGCAGCTTGGCTGTGATGCAGCGGCTAAGCTCCTACAATGAGCAGTTCTTC. Its protein is CASSLAVMQRLSSYNEQFF. V usage is TRBV5-6 and J usage is TRBJ2-1; tentative D call: TRBD2 (5 bases). The CDR3 loop spans 19 amino acids. V lost 0 bases, J lost 0 bases, and 19 bases lay in between. Germline-derived CDR1 and CDR2 are SGHDT and YYEEEE.

This clonotype has a count of ten or more. The J gene is TRBJ1-1, the V gene TRBV12-3 or TRBV12-4; D is ambiguous. The CDR3 extends over 14 amino acids. V was clipped by 5 bases and J by 4 bases, with 14 bases between them. In nucleotides, the CDR3 is TGTGCCAGCAGTCCTTCCGGGTCCGTCACTGAAGCTTTCTTT. It yields the protein CASSPSGSVTEAFF.

This clonotype was seen at least ten times. The V call is TRBV27, the J call TRBJ1-2, with TRBD1 identical over 9 bases. Germline-derived CDR1 and CDR2 are MNHEY and SMNVEV (reference sequence). This CDR3 is 15 amino acids long. V lost 3 bases to trimming and J lost 5 bases; unmatched junction nucleotides: 7. CDR3 loop: CASSLSPQGAYGYTF. The CDR3 nucleotides are TGTGCCAGCAGTTTGTCTCCACAGGGGGCTTATGGCTACACCTTC.

The sample holds many counts of this clonotype. The chain recombines TRBV29-1 with TRBJ2-7, with D possibly being TRBD2 (5 bases). The V gene lost 1 base and the J gene lost 4 bases, with 11 bases spanning the gap. The CDR3 loop spans 13 amino acids. Germline CDR1 reads SQVTM; CDR2 reads ANQGSEA. CDR3 DNA: TGCAGCGTTGAAGGTGGCGGAGGATACGAGCAGTACTTC. Protein: CSVEGGGGYEQYF.

This clonotype has at least ten counts. This chain uses TRBV27 with TRBJ2-7; 7 bases match TRBD2. Trimming removed 4 bases from V and 7 bases from J; junction bases left unmatched: 13. CDR3 length: 15 amino acids. Looked up from germline, CDR1 is MNHEY and CDR2 is SMNVEV (reference sequence). CDR3 bases: TGTGCCAGCAGTTATAGGAGGGCTAGCGGAGGGGAGCAGTACTTC. Translation: CASSYRRASGGEQYF.

This clonotype was observed many times. DNA of the CDR3: TGTGCCAGCAGCCAAGCCGGAACAGGGGTGAACACTGAAGCTTTCTTT. Residues: CASSQAGTGVNTEAFF. The chain carries TRBV28 and TRBJ1-1; 7 nucleotides agree with TRBD1. Trimming at V came to 6 bases and at J to 0 bases, leaving 10 bases not matched to a gene. Germline CDR1 reads MDHEN; CDR2 reads SYDVKM. CDR3 length: 16 amino acids.

This sequence joins TRBV20-1 and TRBJ1-6; TRBD1 matches 7 bases. Per germline, CDR1 DFQATT and CDR2 SNEGSKA (reference sequence). After removal of 3 bases from V and 0 bases from J, the junction contained 8 bases not matched to a gene. The CDR3 has 17 residues. The CDR3 region is CSASSGGSSSYNSPLHF. The CDR3, as DNA: TGCAGTGCTAGCTCAGGGGGTTCAAGCTCCTATAATTCACCCCTCCACTTT.

This clonotype was counted at least ten times. The gene calls are TRBV29-1 and TRBJ1-1; 7 nucleotides align to TRBD1. CDR1 is SQVTM, CDR2 ANQGSEA, per germline. This CDR3 is built from 14 residues. Losses at the gene ends were 7 bases for V and 1 base for J; bases not matched to a gene: 9. Written as DNA, the CDR3 is TGCAGCGAGCAGACAGGGTTGGAGAACACTGAAGCTTTCTTT. It codes for CSEQTGLENTEAFF.

This clonotype was counted ten times or more. CDR3 residues: CASSSDRGQFGELFF. The CDR3 DNA reads as TGTGCCAGCAGCTCGGACAGGGGGCAATTCGGGGAGCTGTTTTTT. The rearrangement uses TRBV2 and TRBJ2-2; TRBD1 agrees at 11 bases. V was pared by 6 bases and J by 7 bases, with 7 bases of the junction left unmatched. The V gene's germline CDR1 is SNHLY and CDR2 FYNNEI. This CDR3 is 15 amino acids long.

This clonotype was observed many times. The CDR3 DNA is TGCAGCGCCATAGAGGGAGCAGATACGCAGTATTTT. Encoded protein: CSAIEGADTQYF. V gene TRBV29-1 combines with J gene TRBJ2-3; D perhaps matches TRBD2 (5 bases). V shed 7 bases and J shed 4 bases, with 12 bases lying between them. CDR1 and CDR2 from the germline V gene are SQVTM and ANQGSEA. The CDR3 runs to 12 residues.

This chain connects TRBV6-1 to TRBJ2-2; 9 nucleotides align to TRBD1. Germline V gives CDR1 MNHNS, CDR2 SASEGT. The CDR3 is 14 amino acids. The CDR3 DNA reads as TGTGCTACGTCCGGGACAGGGTCCCTTGGGGAGCTGTTTTTT. It translates to CATSGTGSLGELFF.

Notes on this clonotype: One end of the junction fails to match germline, which may point to a read error. This chain joins TRBV2 and TRBJ2-4; weak D call: TRBD1 (6 bases). The CDR3 totals 12 residues. CDR1 and CDR2 from the germline V gene are SNHLY and FYNNEI. DNA of the CDR3: TGTGCCGGGGGCCTGGACAAAACCATTCAGTACTTC. Translated: CAGGLDKTIQYF.

This clonotype was picked up many times. J is TRBJ2-1 and V is TRBV6-6, with TRBD2 identical over 7 bases. Per germline, CDR1 MNHNY and CDR2 SVGAGI (reference sequence). The junction had 4 bases not matched to a gene; V was cut back by 5 bases and J by 9 bases. CDR3 length: 12 residues. This CDR3 reads CASSRLAGEQFF. In nucleotides, the CDR3 is TGTGCCAGCAGTAGACTAGCCGGTGAGCAGTTCTTC.

V and J are TRBV5-1 and TRBJ1-6; perhaps TRBD1 as D (5 bases). Trimming pared 0 bases from V and 4 bases from J, leaving 11 bases between. The CDR3 totals 16 residues. Germline CDR1 and CDR2: SGHRS and YFSETQ. The CDR3 bases are TGCGCCAGCAGCTTGGAGGGGAATCGTTATAATTCACCCCTCCACTTT. Translation: CASSLEGNRYNSPLHF.

This clonotype was detected a few times. As DNA, the CDR3 is TGTGCCATCAGTGAGTCCGGCGGCACGATGGGCTACACCTTC. Translating gives CAISESGGTMGYTF. The rearrangement links TRBV10-3 to TRBJ1-2; D not resolved. Trimming took off 0 bases at V and 8 bases at J, with 13 bases between the two ends. This CDR3 region has 14 residues. CDR1 is ENHRY, CDR2 SYGVKD, per germline.